This TCR beta chain appears in the sequencing data of a study of T-cell memory formation after mild COVID-19. Notes on the study in general: Pre-infection memory held some responding clones, suggesting pre-existing cross-reactive T cells responded. Confirmation of SARS-CoV-2 specificity was lacking for second-wave clones peaking day 37.

A word on this clonotype: Antigen: not known.

TCRdb analysed the 5' RACE reads with MiXCR anew, one entry per CDR3 protein. Of fewer than 500,000 distinct CDR3 sequences listed, around 25% were seen once; the top ten hold about 12%. The CDR3 is 15 amino acids. Trimming removed 6 bases from V and 4 bases from J; junction bases left unmatched: 10. The sample was PBMCs or a T cell subset sorted from them (not recorded which). The chain links TRBV12-3 or TRBV12-4 to TRBJ2-5, with 8 positions matching TRBD2. The sequence was collected from an adult woman who had mild COVID-19 (a few samples of this study predate the infection). Cell type and time point are not known. The CDR3 nucleotides are TGTGCCAGCAGCCTGGGGGGGACTAGTGGAGAGACCCAGTACTTC. Translated, it gives CASSLGGTSGETQYF.